This T cell receptor (beta chain) was obtained from a study of control samples from healthy donors and cancer patients. TCRdb keeps only in-frame clones here, not all; method: immunoSEQ multiplex PCR. The table lists around 120,000 clones, more than 80% of them singletons. The TCR was taken from a woman between 45 and 60 years old with colorectal cancer. Sequenced input: PBMCs.

CDR3: CASKMEAGDTEAFF. The CDR3 coding sequence is TGTGCCAGCAAGATGGAGGCAGGGGATACTGAAGCTTTCTTT. The chain employs TRBV7-9 and TRBJ1-1, with D perhaps matching TRBD1 (6 bases). Trimming took 7 bases from V and 5 from J, leaving 17 bases between them. CDR1 is SEHNR, CDR2 FQNEAQ, per germline (reference sequence). The CDR3 length is 14 residues.